This T cell receptor beta chain was recovered during a study of identical twins. TCRdb passed the 5' RACE reads through MiXCR, listing each CDR3 protein once. The data contain 600,000 to 800,000 distinct CDR3 sequences, 20% to 25% of them seen just once; the ten biggest clones take up more than 4%. In germline, CDR1 is MGHDK, CDR2 SYGVNS. V gave up 3 bases and J gave up 5 bases, with 16 bases separating them. This CDR3 has 15 residues. The same sample was also used in a study of T cells expressing NK-cell markers. That paper notes: It is unclear if expanded NKG2C-expressing clones target HCMV antigens.

Sequenced sample: PBMCs. The V gene is TRBV25-1, the J gene TRBJ2-5; D ambiguous. The sequence came from a woman in her late teens or twenties in good health. The CDR3 reads CASSDPQKMWETQYF. In DNA form, the CDR3 reads TGTGCCAGCAGTGATCCCCAAAAAATGTGGGAGACCCAGTACTTC.